The source of this TCR beta chain is a study of T-cell reconstitution after alpha-beta-depleted transplantation in children (TCRdb year 2016). With regard to the full study: Using TCR repertoire profiling, the study quantitatively followed how T-cell immune reconstitution unfolded in children after TCRalphabeta/CD19-depleted allogeneic hematopoietic cell transplantation.

To note about this clonotype: Its binding antigen is unknown. No qualities accompany the bases; no much larger clone lies one base away.

The library was made by PCR. TCRdb names Illumina HiSeq 2500 as the instrument used. TCR library preparation used molecular barcoding, with unique molecular identifiers applied to normalize quantification of the TCRbeta repertoire. TCRdb reworked the public reads: Q25 trimming with fastp, MiXCR clone assembly, productive beta chains retained. Each entry is one CDR3 protein sequence, shown with its most common DNA and genes. In all, the sample holds some 200,000 distinct CDR3 sequences, and 9.7% of those were seen once. Together, the top ten hold roughly 5.1% of the sample. CDR3 length: 14 amino acids, cysteine to phenylalanine. Only the CDR3 DNA is retained, 42 bases long and in frame from the first base. V is cut by 4 bases and J by 5 bases, and the space between the germline ends is 16 bases. In the germline V gene, CDR1 corresponds to SGHRS and CDR2 to YFSETQ.

The sample consisted of PBMCs from the stem cell graft donor, taken from the stem cell graft. The TCR originated in a human donor who donated a stem cell graft to a child with SCID. The receptor chain draws on TRBV5-1 and TRBJ2-7, with the D call tentatively TRBD1 or TRBD2, each fitting 5 bases. The DNA sequence is as follows: TGCGCCAGCAGCCCTTGGGGGTCGGCGAACGAGCAGTACTTC. This translates into CASSPWGSANEQYF.